The 20 T cell receptor beta chains below were found in one sample sequenced in a study of vaccination and CD4 T cells after COVID-19. The Oncomine TCR Beta short-read assay generated sequence data from the DNA of cultured CD4+ T cells. TCRdb used MiXCR to reprocess the PCR reads, holding one entry per CDR3 protein. The repertoire has 15,000 to 20,000 distinct CDR3 sequences, roughly 46% of them found once; the top ten carry approximately 25%. Treatment here: approximately 10-day PBMC culture with coronavirus spike peptide pools or control peptides (ViraFEST assay). Their recognized antigens are unknown. The sample here was CD4+ T cells from blood, cultured in vitro, taken before SARS-CoV-2 vaccination. Receptors originate from a human donor who had recovered from COVID-19.

The chain carries TRBV19 and TRBJ1-5, with TRBD1 matching over 12 bases. J was trimmed by 7 bases and V by 6 bases; bases with no gene match: 1. Germline V lookup: CDR1 LNHDA, CDR2 SQIVND (reference sequence). CDR3 length equals 13 residues. CDR3 in amino acids: CASRGQGAQPQHF. DNA for the CDR3: TGTGCCAGTAGGGGACAGGGGGCACAGCCCCAGCATTTT.

Only a few counts were recorded for this clonotype. This sequence joins TRBV19 and TRBJ1-3; D unresolved. The CDR3 totals 15 residues. V lost 4 bases, J lost 0 bases, and 10 bases lay in between. Per germline, CDR1 LNHDA and CDR2 SQIVND (reference sequence). DNA of the CDR3: TGTGCCAGTAGTACCTCCGGGAGCTCTGGAAACACCATATATTTT. Its translation: CASSTSGSSGNTIYF.

This chain connects TRBV20-1 to TRBJ2-2; 12 nucleotides match TRBD2. The CDR3 sequence is 17 residues long. CDR1 DFQATT and CDR2 SNEGSKA come from the germline V gene (reference sequence). V trimming: 6 bases; J trimming: 5 bases; junction bases outside the gene matches: 13. CDR3 loop: CSAGTSGFREGTGELFF. CDR3 DNA: TGCAGTGCCGGGACTAGCGGGTTTAGAGAGGGGACCGGGGAGCTGTTTTTT.

A few counts support this clonotype. The rearrangement links TRBV28 to TRBJ2-7; 7 positions agree with TRBD1. V lost 4 bases to trimming and J lost 3 bases; unmatched junction nucleotides: 9. This CDR3 comprises 15 residues. Looked up from germline, CDR1 is MDHEN and CDR2 is SYDVKM. The DNA for the CDR3 is TGTGCCAGCAGTTCGACAGGGTCTTCTTACTACGAGCAGTACTTC. Its protein is CASSSTGSSYYEQYF.

The chain employs TRBV7-2 and TRBJ2-5, with 11 bases matching TRBD2. Germline V gene sequence: CDR1 SGHTA, CDR2 FQGNSA. The J segment lost 5 bases and the V segment lost 5 bases, leaving 10 bases of the junction unmatched. CDR3 size: 16 residues. The CDR3 nucleotides read TGTGCCAGCAGCCGAGTAGCGGGAGGGCCTGGGGAGACCCAGTACTTC. Amino acids: CASSRVAGGPGETQYF.

The rearrangement links TRBV6-5 to TRBJ1-3; 9 positions agree with TRBD1. Germline loops: CDR1 MNHEY, CDR2 SVGAGI. V lost 3 bases and J lost 4; bases outside the gene matches: 10. The CDR3 has 17 residues. The CDR3 loop is CASSYSNRGRPGNTIYF. CDR3 DNA sequence: TGTGCCAGCAGTTATTCAAACAGGGGGCGCCCAGGAAACACCATATATTTT.

This clonotype counts as medium-sized (0.01 to 0.1%). V usage is TRBV15 and J usage is TRBJ1-2; D not certain. The CDR3 is made up of 14 amino acids. The germline gives CDR1 LNHNV, CDR2 YYDKDF (reference sequence). Deletions cut 1 base from V and 4 bases from J, with 10 bases between. CDR3 protein: CATSRGEGSYGYTF. The CDR3 nucleotides read TGTGCCACCAGCAGAGGGGAGGGCAGCTATGGCTACACCTTC. The variable domain in full, with the rest retrieved from reference TRBV15 and TRBJ1-2, is DAMVIQNPRYQVTQFGKPVTLSCSQTLNHNVMYWYQQKSSQAPKLLFHYYDKDFNNEADTPDNFQSRRPNTSFCFLDIRSPGLGDTAMYLCATSRGEGSYGYTFGSGTRLTVV.

The rearrangement links TRBV6-5 to TRBJ1-2; D is unresolved. CDR3 length equals 11 residues. CDR1 is MNHEY and CDR2 is SVGAGI in the germline V gene. V lost 4 bases to trimming and J lost 2 bases, with 2 bases between them. The CDR3, as DNA: TGTGCCAGCAGTTCCAACTATGGCTACACCTTC. The encoded protein is CASSSNYGYTF.

The rearrangement uses TRBV2 and TRBJ2-1, with D unclear. CDR3 length equals 12 residues. CDR1 and CDR2 from the germline V gene are SNHLY and FYNNEI. The germline V and J ends were trimmed by 0 bases and 8 bases, with 5 bases remaining between them. CDR3 in DNA: TGTGCCAGCAGTGAAGCGGGTCATGAGCAGTTCTTC. Translating gives CASSEAGHEQFF.

This sequence joins TRBV6-5 and TRBJ1-2, with TRBD1 as a possible D gene (6 bases). The CDR3 covers 13 residues. Germline-derived CDR1 and CDR2 are MNHEY and SVGAGI. V shed 4 bases and J shed 7 bases, with 13 bases lying between them. CDR3 coding DNA: TGTGCCAGCAGTTCGGGGGCCCTCGGTGGCTACACCTTC. Its translation is CASSSGALGGYTF.

This clonotype has a handful of counts. This sequence joins TRBV24-1 and TRBJ2-3; 10 bases agree with TRBD2. With 2 bases clipped from V and 3 bases from J, the junction kept 7 bases outside the gene matches. Germline lookup yields CDR1 KGHDR and CDR2 SFDVKD. The CDR3 is 17 residues long. The CDR3: CATSDSASGSQTDTQYF. CDR3 DNA sequence: TGTGCCACCAGTGATTCTGCTAGCGGGAGCCAAACAGATACGCAGTATTTT.

This clonotype has just a few counts. The rearrangement joins TRBV6-1 to TRBJ1-6; D perhaps matches TRBD1 (5 bases). The length of the CDR3 is 16 residues. V was pared by 5 bases and J by 5 bases, with 16 bases between. Looked up from germline, CDR1 is MNHNS and CDR2 is SASEGT. DNA for the CDR3: TGTGCCAGCAGTCGGGTAGGGGCCAGGGATAATTCACCCCTCCACTTT. It specifies CASSRVGARDNSPLHF.

V gene TRBV6-1 combines with J gene TRBJ2-5; TRBD1 matches 7 bases. Unmatched junction bases numbered 12, after V lost 9 bases and J lost 2 bases. CDR3 length equals 15 residues. Germline assignment: CDR1 MNHNS and CDR2 SASEGT. CDR3 residues: CASLNTGVGQETQYF. In DNA, the CDR3 is TGTGCCAGTTTAAATACAGGGGTAGGGCAAGAGACCCAGTACTTC.

V is TRBV5-1 and J is TRBJ1-2, with a tentative D call TRBD1 (6 bases). The CDR3 totals 16 residues. The V end was cut by 1 base, the J end by 6 bases, with 19 bases between. Germline V lookup: CDR1 SGHRS, CDR2 YFSETQ. CDR3 sequence: CASSLTAETGANGYTF. The DNA for the CDR3 is TGCGCCAGCAGCTTGACGGCCGAGACGGGGGCCAATGGCTACACCTTC.

The chain uses TRBV7-9 and TRBJ1-1; D gene unclear. V was cut by 1 base and J by 0 bases, with 9 bases left in between. The CDR3 extends over 15 amino acids. Germline lookup yields CDR1 SEHNR and CDR2 FQNEAQ (reference sequence). This CDR3 is CASSLDGRLNTEAFF. The CDR3 nucleotides read TGTGCCAGCAGCTTAGATGGCCGACTGAACACTGAAGCTTTCTTT.

This clonotype showed up just a few times. The genes are TRBV6-1 and TRBJ1-5; the D gene is possibly TRBD1 (5 bases). V was pared by 8 bases and J by 1 base, with 6 bases between. The CDR3 contains 12 residues. CDR1 and CDR2 (germline): MNHNS, SASEGT. CDR3 loop: CASGDSNQPQHF. CDR3 nucleotides: TGTGCCAGCGGGGACAGCAATCAGCCCCAGCATTTT.

The genes are TRBV21-1 and TRBJ2-3; the table assigns TRBD1, which was not confirmed against the DNA. TRBV21-1 corresponds to a pseudogene. The CDR3 is made up of 16 amino acids. The DNA for the CDR3 is TGTGCCAGCAGCAAAGCCCCTGGGGGGGGCACAGATACGCAGTATTTT. This translates into CASSKAPGGGTDTQYF.

This chain uses TRBV29-1 with TRBJ2-5, with D perhaps matching TRBD1 or TRBD2 (5 bases each). This CDR3 has 12 residues. The germline V and J ends were trimmed by 4 bases and 4 bases, with 10 bases remaining between them. Germline CDR1 and CDR2: SQVTM and ANQGSEA. CDR3 DNA: TGCAGCGTTGGATCAGGGACAGAGACCCAGTACTTC. Protein product: CSVGSGTETQYF.

In its sample, this clonotype was seen a few times. The chain recombines TRBV6-2 or TRBV6-3 with TRBJ2-5; D perhaps matches TRBD1 (5 bases). Germline V gene data show CDR1 as MNHEY and CDR2 as SVGEGT. The CDR3 is made up of 13 amino acids. V was cut by 0 bases and J by 5 bases, with 7 bases left in between. The CDR3 reads CASSYSYRETQYF. CDR3 nucleotide sequence: TGTGCCAGCAGTTACTCGTACAGGGAGACCCAGTACTTC.

This clonotype has just a few counts. The chain has TRBV6-2 or TRBV6-3 and TRBJ1-5; D gene ambiguous. With 6 bases removed from V and 2 bases from J, the gap between germline ends came to 14 bases. CDR1 is MNHEY and CDR2 is SVGEGT in the germline V gene. The CDR3 consists of 15 residues. CDR3 DNA sequence: TGTGCCAGCAGCCCATCCGGTGGAGGCAATCAGCCCCAGCATTTT. Translation gives CASSPSGGGNQPQHF.